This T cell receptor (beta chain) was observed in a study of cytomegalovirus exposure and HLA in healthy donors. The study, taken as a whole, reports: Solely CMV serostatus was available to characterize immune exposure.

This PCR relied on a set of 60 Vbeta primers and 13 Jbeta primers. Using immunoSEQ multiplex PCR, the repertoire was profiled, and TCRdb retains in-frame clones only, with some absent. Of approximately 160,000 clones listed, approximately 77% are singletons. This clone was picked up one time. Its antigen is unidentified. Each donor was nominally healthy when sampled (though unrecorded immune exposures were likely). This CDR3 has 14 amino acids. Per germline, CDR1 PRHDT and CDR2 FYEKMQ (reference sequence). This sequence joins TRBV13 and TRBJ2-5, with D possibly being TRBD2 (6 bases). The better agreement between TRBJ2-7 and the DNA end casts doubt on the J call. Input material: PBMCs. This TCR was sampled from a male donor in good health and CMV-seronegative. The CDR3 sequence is CASSRGVLSYEQYF. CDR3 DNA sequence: TGTGCCAGCAGCCGCGGGGTGTTAAGCTACGAGCAGTACTTC.